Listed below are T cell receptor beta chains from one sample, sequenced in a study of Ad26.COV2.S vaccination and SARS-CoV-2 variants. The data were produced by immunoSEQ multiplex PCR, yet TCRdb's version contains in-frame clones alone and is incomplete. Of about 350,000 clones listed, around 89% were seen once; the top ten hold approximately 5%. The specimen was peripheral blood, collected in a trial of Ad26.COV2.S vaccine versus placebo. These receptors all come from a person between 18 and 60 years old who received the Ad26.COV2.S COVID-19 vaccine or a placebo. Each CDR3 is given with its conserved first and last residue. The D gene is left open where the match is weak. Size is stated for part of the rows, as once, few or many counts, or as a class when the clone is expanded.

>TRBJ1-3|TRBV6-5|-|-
CASIDSSGNTIYF
TGTGCCAGCATAGACAGCTCTGGAAACACCATATATTTT
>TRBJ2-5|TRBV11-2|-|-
CASSLGTNWGTQYF
TGTGCCAGCAGCTTAGGCACGAACTGGGGGACCCAGTACTTC
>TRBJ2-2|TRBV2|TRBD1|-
CASRTGVNTGELFF
TGTGCCAGCAGGACAGGGGTCAACACCGGGGAGCTGTTTTTT
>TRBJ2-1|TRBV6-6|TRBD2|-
CASSLGLAGAGGQFF
TGTGCCAGCAGCCTCGGACTAGCGGGAGCCGGGGGGCAGTTCTTC
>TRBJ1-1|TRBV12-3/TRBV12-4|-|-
CASSFQGNTEAFF
TGTGCCAGCAGTTTTCAAGGAAACACTGAAGCTTTCTTT
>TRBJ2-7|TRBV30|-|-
CASAIGGEQYF
TGTGCCTCAGCGATCGGGGGCGAGCAGTACTTC
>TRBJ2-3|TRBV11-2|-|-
CASSFGMTDTQYF
TGTGCCAGCAGCTTCGGGATGACAGATACGCAGTATTTT
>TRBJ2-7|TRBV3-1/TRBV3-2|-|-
CASSQEGPTGGYEQYF
TGTGCCAGCAGCCAAGAAGGACCTACTGGAGGCTACGAGCAGTACTTC
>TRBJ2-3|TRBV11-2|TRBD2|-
CASSSGGRDTQYF
TGTGCCAGCTCGAGCGGGGGGCGGGATACGCAGTATTTT
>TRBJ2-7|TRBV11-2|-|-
CASSLGGSYEQYF
TGTGCCAGCAGCTTAGGGGGATCCTACGAGCAGTACTTC
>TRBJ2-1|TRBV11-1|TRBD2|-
CASSFQRGARNEQFF
TGTGCCAGCAGCTTCCAGCGGGGGGCCAGGAATGAGCAGTTCTTC
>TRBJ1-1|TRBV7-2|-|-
CASSSTGLTNTEAFF
TGTGCCAGCAGCTCCACAGGACTGACGAACACTGAAGCTTTCTTT
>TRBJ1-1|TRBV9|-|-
CASSALDRYTEAFF
TGTGCCAGCAGCGCCCTGGACAGATACACTGAAGCTTTCTTT
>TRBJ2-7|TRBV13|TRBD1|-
CASSLYTGTEGYEQYF
TGTGCCAGCAGCTTGTACACCGGGACAGAGGGCTACGAGCAGTACTTC
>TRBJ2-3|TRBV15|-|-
CATSRALLQHTDTQYF
TGTGCCACCAGCAGAGCCCTTCTTCAACACACAGATACGCAGTATTTT
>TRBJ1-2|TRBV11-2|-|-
CASSLDRADYGYTF
TGTGCCAGCAGCTTAGACAGGGCCGACTATGGCTACACCTTC
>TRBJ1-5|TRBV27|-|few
CASSFQRQGDQPQHF
TGTGCCAGCAGTTTTCAGAGACAAGGGGATCAGCCCCAGCATTTT
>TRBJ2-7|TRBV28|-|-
CASSFVRPGRGAYEQYF
TGTGCCAGCAGTTTTGTTCGTCCGGGCAGGGGGGCATACGAGCAGTACTTC
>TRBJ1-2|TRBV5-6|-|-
CASSLWGHKYGYTF
TGTGCCAGCAGCTTGTGGGGCCATAAGTATGGCTACACCTTC
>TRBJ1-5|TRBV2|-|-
CASKDRLNQPQHF
TGTGCCAGCAAGGACAGACTTAATCAGCCCCAGCATTTT
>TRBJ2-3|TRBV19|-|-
CASSTNIRDTQYF
TGTGCCAGTAGTACGAACATAAGAGATACGCAGTATTTT
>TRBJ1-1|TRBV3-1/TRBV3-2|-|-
CASSLLDSTTEAFF
TGTGCCAGCAGCCTTTTAGACAGTACTACTGAAGCTTTCTTT
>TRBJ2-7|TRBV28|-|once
CASSRLGTEAYEQYF
TGTGCCAGCAGCCGCCTCGGGACGGAAGCCTACGAGCAGTACTTC
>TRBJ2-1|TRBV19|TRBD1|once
CASSSLSRDRKNEQFF
TGTGCCAGTAGTAGCCTTTCCCGGGACAGGAAAAATGAGCAGTTCTTC
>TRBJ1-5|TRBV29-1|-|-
CSVGEGNQPQHF
TGCAGCGTTGGGGAGGGCAATCAGCCCCAGCATTTT
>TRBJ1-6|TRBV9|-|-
CASSAQGSNNSPLHF
TGTGCCAGCAGCGCCCAGGGCAGCAACAATTCACCCCTCCACTTT
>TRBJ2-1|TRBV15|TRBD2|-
CATSRDAGGPNEQFF
TGTGCCACCAGCAGAGACGCGGGAGGGCCGAATGAGCAGTTCTTC
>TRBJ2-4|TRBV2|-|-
CATGILAKNIQYF
TGTGCCACCGGAATACTAGCCAAAAACATTCAGTACTTC
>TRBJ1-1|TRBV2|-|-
CASKVRLNTEAFF
TGTGCCAGCAAGGTGCGCTTGAACACTGAAGCTTTCTTT
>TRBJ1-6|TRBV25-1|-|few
CASSAAGQTNSPLHF
TGTGCCAGCAGTGCAGCAGGGCAGACGAATTCACCCCTCCACTTT
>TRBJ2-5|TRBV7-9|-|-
CASSLAWGGQETQYF
TGTGCCAGCAGCTTAGCCTGGGGAGGCCAAGAGACCCAGTACTTC
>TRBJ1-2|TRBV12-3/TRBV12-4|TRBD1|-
CASSTGGDYGYTF
TGTGCCAGCAGCACAGGGGGTGACTATGGCTACACCTTC
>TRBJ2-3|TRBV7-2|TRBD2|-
CASSSLGTSGTDTQYF
TGTGCCAGCAGCTCACTCGGGACTAGCGGCACAGATACGCAGTATTTT
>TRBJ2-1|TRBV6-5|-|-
CASSFGRINYNEQFF
TGTGCCAGCAGTTTCGGACGGATAAACTACAATGAGCAGTTCTTC
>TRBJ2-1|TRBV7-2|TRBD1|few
CASSFHRDSLSSYNEQFF
TGTGCCAGCAGCTTCCATAGGGACAGCCTGAGCTCCTACAATGAGCAGTTCTTC
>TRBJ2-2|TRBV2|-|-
CASRPRGNTGELFF
TGTGCCAGCAGGCCAAGGGGGAACACCGGGGAGCTGTTTTTT
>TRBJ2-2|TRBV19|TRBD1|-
CASSDYRGLGTGELFF
TGTGCCAGTAGCGACTACAGGGGGTTGGGCACCGGGGAGCTGTTTTTT
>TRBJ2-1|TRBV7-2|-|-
CASSLGAGRLKRNEQFF
TGTGCCAGCAGCTTAGGGGCTGGCAGGTTAAAACGCAATGAGCAGTTCTTC
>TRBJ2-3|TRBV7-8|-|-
CASSLVALRGSTDTQYF
TGTGCCAGCAGCTTAGTGGCCCTGCGGGGAAGCACAGATACGCAGTATTTT
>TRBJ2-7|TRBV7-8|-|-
CASSFLQGPYEQYF
TGTGCCAGCAGCTTTCTTCAGGGCCCCTACGAGCAGTACTTC
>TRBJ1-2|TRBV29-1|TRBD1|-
CSVGGGLYGYTF
TGCAGCGTGGGAGGGGGCCTATATGGCTACACCTTC
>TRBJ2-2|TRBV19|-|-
CASSIGPPGSVHGELFF
TGTGCCAGTAGTATCGGGCCGCCGGGGAGTGTCCACGGGGAGCTGTTTTTT
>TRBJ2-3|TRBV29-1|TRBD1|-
CSVPHPPQGTDTQYF
TGCAGCGTTCCCCACCCTCCACAGGGGACAGATACGCAGTATTTT
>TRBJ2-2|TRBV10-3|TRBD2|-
CAISESPSGPTNTGELFF
TGTGCCATCAGTGAGTCCCCTAGCGGGCCGACGAACACCGGGGAGCTGTTTTTT
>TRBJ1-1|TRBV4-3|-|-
CASSQEGRTKAFF
TGCGCCAGCAGCCAAGAAGGCAGGACTAAAGCTTTCTTT
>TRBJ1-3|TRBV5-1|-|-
CASSLWASSSGNTIYF
TGCGCCAGCAGCTTGTGGGCGTCCTCCTCTGGAAACACCATATATTTT
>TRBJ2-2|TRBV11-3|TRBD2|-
CASSFSGTGELFF
TGTGCCAGCAGCTTTAGCGGGACCGGGGAGCTGTTTTTT
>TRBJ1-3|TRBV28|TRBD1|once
CASSRGDRGRGNTIYF
TGTGCCAGCAGCCGTGGGGACAGGGGACGGGGAAACACCATATATTTT
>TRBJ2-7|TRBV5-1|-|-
CASSLSPDSSYEQYF
TGCGCCAGCAGCTTGAGTCCAGACAGCTCCTACGAGCAGTACTTC
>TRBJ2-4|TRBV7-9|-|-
CASSSEGALNIQYF
TGTGCCAGCAGCTCGGAGGGGGCTTTAAACATTCAGTACTTC
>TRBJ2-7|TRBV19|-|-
CASSQGPYEQYF
TGTGCCAGTAGTCAGGGCCCCTACGAGCAGTACTTC
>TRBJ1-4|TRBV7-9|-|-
CASSFGRGVEKLFF
TGTGCCAGCAGCTTTGGCAGGGGAGTTGAAAAACTGTTTTTT
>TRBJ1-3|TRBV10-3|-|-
CAISESAAEDGNTIYF
TGTGCCATCAGTGAGTCCGCGGCAGAGGATGGAAACACCATATATTTT